A single sample is the source of the 5 T cell receptor beta chains below, sequenced in a study of OX40 agonist ivuxolimab in advanced cancers. The repertoire was sequenced with immunoSEQ multiplex PCR; TCRdb's copy has only in-frame clones and lacks some. The data contain over 60,000 clones, 80% to 90% of them singletons. The material was CD4+ or CD8+ T cells sorted from blood, obtained in a trial of the OX40 agonist ivuxolimab. The receptors derive from an adult with an advanced solid tumor such as melanoma, head and neck, liver or kidney cancer.

This clone was recorded a few times. The V call is TRBV23-1, the J call TRBJ1-4; a possible D gene is TRBD1 (6 bases). TRBV23-1 is labeled an ORF, and its function is uncertain. Trimming cost V 3 bases and J 5 bases, with 16 bases left between them. This CDR3 comprises 16 residues. The DNA of the CDR3 is TGCGCCAGCAGTCACCGAGTGACAGGAACAAATGAAAAACTGTTTTTT. Residues: CASSHRVTGTNEKLFF.

The chain carries TRBV9 and TRBJ1-5; maybe TRBD1 (6 bases). This CDR3 is built from 14 residues. In germline, CDR1 is SGDLS, CDR2 YYNGEE. Trimming took off 3 bases at V and 5 bases at J, with 12 bases between the two ends. The CDR3 DNA reads TGTGCCAGCAGCGAGGAGGGGGGGTATCAGCCCCAGCATTTT. Amino acid sequence: CASSEEGGYQPQHF.

The V and J genes are TRBV7-8 and TRBJ2-7; D may be TRBD2 (5 bases). Trimming pared 5 bases from V and 0 bases from J, leaving 11 bases between. Germline V lookup: CDR1 SGHVS, CDR2 FQNEAQ. This CDR3 is built from 14 residues. CDR3 nucleotide sequence: TGTGCCAGCAGCCGAGAGGGCACCTCCTACGAGCAGTACGTC. It specifies CASSREGTSYEQYV.

The chain uses TRBV6-6 and TRBJ2-3; D may correspond to TRBD1 or TRBD2 (6 bases each). Looked up from germline, CDR1 is MNHNY and CDR2 is SVGAGI (reference sequence). The CDR3 sequence is 15 residues long. V was shortened by 6 bases and J by 5 bases, with 18 bases between the two germline ends. Here the CDR3 reads CASRPPGARGDTQYF. CDR3 bases: TGTGCCAGCAGACCTCCGGGGGCCCGGGGAGATACGCAGTATTTT.

The J gene is TRBJ1-3, the V gene TRBV5-1, with a weak D call TRBD1 (5 bases). V dropped 4 bases and J dropped 3 bases, with 11 bases sitting between them. The CDR3 covers 14 residues. CDR1 is SGHRS, CDR2 YFSETQ, per germline. The CDR3 bases are TGCGCCAGCAGCGTGCAGGGAATTGGAAACACCATATATTTT. Protein product: CASSVQGIGNTIYF.